What follows describes a single T cell receptor (beta chain). Its target is unknown. The ends were cut back, 6 bases at V and 3 bases at J, with 6 bases in the middle. CDR3 length: 13 amino acids. Germline CDR1 and CDR2: MNHEY and SMNVEV (reference sequence). This record belongs to a study of siplizumab effects on memory and regulatory T cells. This table comes from immunoSEQ multiplex PCR, and its TCRdb copy is limited to in-frame clones, with some not included. The table shows about 69,000 clones, with over 75% occurring only once. Notes on the study in general: Apparently key alloresponse contributors, naive T cells also seemed more diverse than memory cells.

The chain uses TRBV27 and TRBJ1-6; D is unclear. The sample consisted of Tregs sorted from blood. The TCR comes from a human donor in good health. CDR3 in DNA: TGTGCCAGCAGATGGGACTATAATTCACCCCTCCACTTT. Its protein product is CASRWDYNSPLHF.